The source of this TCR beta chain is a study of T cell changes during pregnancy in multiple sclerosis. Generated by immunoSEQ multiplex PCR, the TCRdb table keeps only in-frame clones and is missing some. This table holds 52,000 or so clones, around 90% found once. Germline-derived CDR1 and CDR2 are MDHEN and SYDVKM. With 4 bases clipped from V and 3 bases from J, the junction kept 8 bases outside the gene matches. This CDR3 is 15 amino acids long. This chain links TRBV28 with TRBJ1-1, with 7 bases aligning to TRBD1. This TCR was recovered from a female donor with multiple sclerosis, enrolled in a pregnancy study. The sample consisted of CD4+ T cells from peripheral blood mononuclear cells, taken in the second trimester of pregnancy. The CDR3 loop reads CASSYLDRADTEAFF. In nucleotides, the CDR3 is TGTGCCAGCAGTTATCTTGACAGGGCGGACACTGAAGCTTTCTTT.